The 19 T cell receptor beta chains below all came from one sample that was sequenced in a study of regulatory T cells in long-lasting Graves disease. With iRepertoire HTBI primers and Arm-PCR of CDR3 regions, TCR beta libraries were built. TCRdb used MiXCR to reprocess the multiplex PCR reads, holding one entry per CDR3 protein. The sample includes hundreds of thousands of distinct CDR3 sequences, approximately 15% of them seen just once. Noted time point: newly diagnosed GD, antithyroid drugs for less than 3 months. PBMC RNA was the source of the TCR library. A further study also used this sample, focusing on T cells in Graves' hyperthyroidism and ophthalmopathy.

The source material was peripheral blood mononuclear cells (PBMCs), sampled at new diagnosis, from a patient treated with antithyroid drugs. The receptors shown here come from a woman aged 25 to 39 with Graves disease.

This clonotype was observed at least ten times. The V gene is TRBV30, the J gene TRBJ2-7; TRBD1 matches at 10 bases. Germline lookup yields CDR1 GTSNPN and CDR2 SVGIG (reference sequence). With V trimmed by 4 bases and J by 4 bases, 7 bases remained unmatched. The CDR3 spans 14 residues. CDR3 bases: TGTGCCTGGAACCCTGGGACAGGGGTTTACGAGCAGTACTTC. Its protein is CAWNPGTGVYEQYF. Filled out from reference TRBV30 and TRBJ2-7, the complete variable domain reads SQTIHQWPATLVQPVGSPLSLECTVEGTSNPNLYWYRQAAGRGLQLLFYSVGIGQISSEVPQNLSASRPQDRQFILSSKKLLLSDSGFYLCAWNPGTGVYEQYFGPGTRLTVT.

The chain recombines TRBV6-5 with TRBJ1-2; perhaps TRBD1 as D (5 bases). The ends were cut back, 2 bases at V and 2 bases at J, with 9 bases in the middle. Germline CDR1 is MNHEY and CDR2 is SVGAGI. The CDR3 runs 14 residues. CDR3 in amino acids: CASSYGGKNYGYTF. CDR3 in DNA: TGTGCCAGCAGTTACGGGGGGAAGAACTATGGCTACACCTTC.

This clonotype showed up just a few times. V usage is TRBV11-2 and J usage is TRBJ2-7; 10 bases agree with TRBD2. The CDR3 contains 16 residues. Germline V gene data show CDR1 as SGHAT and CDR2 as FQNNGV. After removal of 0 bases from V and 2 bases from J, the junction contained 4 bases not matched to a gene. CDR3 in DNA: TGTGCCAGCAGCTTAGATGGACTAGCGGTCCCCTACGAGCAGTACTTC. This translates into CASSLDGLAVPYEQYF.

The V gene is TRBV5-1, the J gene TRBJ2-1, with 8 positions matching TRBD1. The CDR3 is 17 amino acids. V was clipped by 3 bases and J by 7 bases; unmatched bases: 15. Germline CDR1 reads SGHRS; CDR2 reads YFSETQ. The CDR3 DNA follows: TGCGCCAGCAGCTCAATCCCCATTGGACAGGGCACGAATGAGCAGTTCTTC. This gives the protein CASSSIPIGQGTNEQFF.

The table lists this clonotype with many counts. This chain joins TRBV14 and TRBJ1-1; no clear D. V dropped 0 bases and J dropped 2 bases, with 19 bases sitting between them. This CDR3 contains 18 residues. Germline-derived CDR1 and CDR2 are SGHDN and FVKESK. CDR3 in amino acids: CASSQEWMIPPKNTEAFF. The CDR3 DNA follows: TGTGCCAGCAGCCAAGAATGGATGATCCCACCTAAAAACACTGAAGCTTTCTTT.

This clonotype came up many times. V and J are TRBV7-9 and TRBJ2-7; D not resolved. Looked up from germline, CDR1 is SEHNR and CDR2 is FQNEAQ (reference sequence). The CDR3 consists of 13 residues. The V and J ends lost 2 bases and 7 bases respectively, with 12 bases between them. For the CDR3, the DNA is TGTGCCAGCAGCTTAACGGATAAGTGGGAGCAGTACTTC. Amino acid sequence: CASSLTDKWEQYF.

A few counts support this clonotype. The V gene is TRBV20-1, the J gene TRBJ2-3, with D uncertain. This CDR3 has 13 residues. In germline, CDR1 is DFQATT, CDR2 SNEGSKA (reference sequence). V was trimmed by 6 bases and J by 2 bases, leaving 12 bases between them. The CDR3 DNA follows: TGCAGTGCCGGCGGCGGTCCCACAGATACGCAGTATTTT. This gives the protein CSAGGGPTDTQYF.

This clonotype was seen a few times. This sequence joins TRBV20-1 and TRBJ2-7, with 8 bases identical to TRBD2. The CDR3 is 16 residues long. Germline CDR1 is DFQATT and CDR2 is SNEGSKA (reference sequence). V shed 3 bases, J shed 2 bases, and the junction held 12 bases outside the gene matches. The CDR3 bases are TGCAGTGCTAGGGGAGTAGCGGGAAGGAATGCCTACGAGCAGTACTTC. Its protein product is CSARGVAGRNAYEQYF.

The sample holds many counts of this clonotype. The chain couples TRBV28 to TRBJ2-5; no reliable D call. With 9 bases removed from V and 5 bases from J, the gap between germline ends came to 10 bases. The CDR3 totals 11 residues. Germline V gene data show CDR1 as MDHEN and CDR2 as SYDVKM. CDR3 sequence (DNA): TGTGCCAGTGGTGGGTGGGAGACCCAGTACTTC. Protein sequence: CASGGWETQYF.

The chain uses TRBV6-2 or TRBV6-3 and TRBJ2-2; 8 nucleotides align to TRBD1. This CDR3 has 13 residues. Germline lookup yields CDR1 MNHEY and CDR2 SVGEGT. V was pared by 6 bases and J by 6 bases, with 3 bases of the junction left unmatched. CDR3 residues: CASRPQGAGELFF. The CDR3 nucleotides read TGTGCCAGCAGGCCACAGGGGGCCGGGGAGCTGTTTTTT.

This clonotype turned up a few times. V and J are TRBV20-1 and TRBJ2-7, with D tentatively TRBD1 (5 bases). The germline V gene encodes CDR1 DFQATT and CDR2 SNEGSKA (reference sequence). V was cut by 6 bases and J by 1 base, with 13 bases left in between. The CDR3 consists of 13 residues. CDR3 bases: TGCAGTGCCGTCCGACAGACTTCCTACGAGCAGTACTTC. This sequence encodes CSAVRQTSYEQYF.

Worth noting for this clonotype: A much larger clonotype is one base distant, so this may be a read error. V is TRBV14 and J is TRBJ2-7, with D tentatively TRBD1 (5 bases). CDR3 length equals 14 residues. Germline CDR1 is SGHDN and CDR2 is FVKESK. Between the trimmed V and J ends, which lost 3 bases and 2 bases, there was a span of 11 bases. The CDR3 loop is CASSHRVLTYEQYF. In DNA form, the CDR3 reads TGTGCCAGCAGCCACAGGGTTTTAACCTACGAGCAGTACTTC. The variable domain in full, completed from reference TRBV14 and TRBJ2-7, reads EAGVTQFPSHSVIEKGQTVTLRCDPISGHDNLYWYRRVMGKEIKFLLHFVKESKQDESGMPNNRFLAERTGGTYSTLKVQPAELEDSGVYFCASSHRVLTYEQYFGPGTRLTVT.

This clonotype was detected ten times or more. J is TRBJ1-6 and V is TRBV20-1; D remains unclear. Germline V gene sequence: CDR1 DFQATT, CDR2 SNEGSKA (reference sequence). CDR3 length: 13 residues. V was shortened by 3 bases and J by 7 bases, with 10 bases between the two germline ends. CDR3 nucleotide sequence: TGCAGTGCTAGTCGGACGGGAAATTCACCCCTCCACTTT. Residues: CSASRTGNSPLHF.

This clonotype showed up many times. CDR3 nucleotides: TGTGCCAGCAGCCCAGGGGGCGGTGAGCAGTACTTC. This gives the protein CASSPGGGEQYF. This sequence joins TRBV27 and TRBJ2-7; TRBD1 matches 8 bases. The trim removed 6 bases at V and 7 bases at J, leaving 5 bases unmatched. CDR3 size: 12 residues. CDR1 MNHEY and CDR2 SMNVEV come from the germline V gene (reference sequence).

There are many counts of this clonotype. V and J are TRBV28 and TRBJ2-7, with 9 bases identical to TRBD1. V gave up 6 bases and J gave up 1 base; unmatched junction bases: 7. Germline V gene sequence: CDR1 MDHEN, CDR2 SYDVKM. The CDR3 is 15 amino acids. The CDR3 spells CASSAGTGWSYEQYF. The CDR3 DNA sequence: TGTGCCAGCAGCGCCGGGACAGGGTGGTCCTACGAGCAGTACTTC.

This clonotype was found many times. The chain carries TRBV6-2 or TRBV6-3 and TRBJ2-2; 7 bases align to TRBD2. The CDR3 covers 16 residues. The V and J ends lost 0 bases and 8 bases, in that order; junction bases with no gene match: 9. The V gene's germline CDR1 is MNHEY and CDR2 SVGEGT. The CDR3 DNA follows: TGTGCCAGCAGTTACTCGAAGGAAGCGGGATTTGGGGAGCTGTTTTTT. This sequence encodes CASSYSKEAGFGELFF.

This clonotype appeared many times. The junction and the germline gene differ at one end; a read error may be behind it. CDR3 residues: CASSLGGEQFF. The CDR3 bases are TGTGCCAGCAGCTTAGGTGGTGAGCAGTTCTTC. This chain joins TRBV12-3 or TRBV12-4 and TRBJ2-1; D gene unclear. This CDR3 region has 11 residues.

In the case of this clonotype: Just one base apart from a much larger clone, this may be a read error. No conserved phenylalanine or tryptophan ends this CDR3, so it is likely a read error. The V and J genes are TRBV30 and TRBJ2-1; 13 bases fit TRBD2. The length of the CDR3 is 18 residues. Germline V lookup: CDR1 GTSNPN, CDR2 SVGIG (reference sequence). Losses at the gene ends were 2 bases for V and 8 bases for J; bases not matched to a gene: 15. The CDR3 bases are TGTGCCTGGAGTCGGGGGCGGTTTCGACTAGCGGGAGGATATGAGCAGTTCCTC. This gives the protein CAWSRGRFRLAGGYEQFL.

Ten or more counts support this clonotype. The J gene is TRBJ2-7, the V gene TRBV12-3 or TRBV12-4; D unclear. Trimming pared 4 bases from V and 0 bases from J, leaving 10 bases between. The CDR3 is made up of 14 amino acids. DNA for the CDR3: TGTGCCAGCAGTTCCACGACTGCCTCCTACGAGCAGTACTTC. It encodes CASSSTTASYEQYF.